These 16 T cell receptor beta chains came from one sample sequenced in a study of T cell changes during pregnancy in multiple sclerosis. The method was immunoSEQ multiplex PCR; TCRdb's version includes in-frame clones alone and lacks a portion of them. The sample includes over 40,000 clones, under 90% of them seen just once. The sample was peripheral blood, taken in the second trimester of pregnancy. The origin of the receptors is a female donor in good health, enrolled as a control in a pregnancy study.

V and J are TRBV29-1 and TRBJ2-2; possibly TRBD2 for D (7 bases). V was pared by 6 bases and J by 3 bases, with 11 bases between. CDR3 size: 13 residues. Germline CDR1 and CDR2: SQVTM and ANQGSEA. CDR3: CSVEGGYTGELFF. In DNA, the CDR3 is TGCAGCGTAGAGGGGGGGTACACCGGGGAGCTGTTTTTT.

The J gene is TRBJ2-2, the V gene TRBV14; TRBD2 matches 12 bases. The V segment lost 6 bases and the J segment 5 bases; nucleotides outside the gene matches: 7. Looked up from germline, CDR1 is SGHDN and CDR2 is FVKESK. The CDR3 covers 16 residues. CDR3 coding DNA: TGTGCCAGCAGTCCCAGACTAGCGGGAGAAACCGGGGAGCTGTTTTTT. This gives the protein CASSPRLAGETGELFF.

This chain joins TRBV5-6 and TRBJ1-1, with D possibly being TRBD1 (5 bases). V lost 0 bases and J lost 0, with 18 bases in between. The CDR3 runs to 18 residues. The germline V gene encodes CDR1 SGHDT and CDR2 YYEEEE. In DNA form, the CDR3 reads TGTGCCAGCAGCTTGGGACCCTTTGTGACAGACATGAACACTGAAGCTTTCTTT. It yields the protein CASSLGPFVTDMNTEAFF.

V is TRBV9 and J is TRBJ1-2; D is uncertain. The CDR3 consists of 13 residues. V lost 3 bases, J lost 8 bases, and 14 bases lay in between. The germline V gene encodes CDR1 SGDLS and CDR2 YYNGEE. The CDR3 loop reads CASSGGGRWGYTF. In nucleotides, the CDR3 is TGTGCCAGCAGCGGTGGCGGGCGGTGGGGCTACACCTTC.

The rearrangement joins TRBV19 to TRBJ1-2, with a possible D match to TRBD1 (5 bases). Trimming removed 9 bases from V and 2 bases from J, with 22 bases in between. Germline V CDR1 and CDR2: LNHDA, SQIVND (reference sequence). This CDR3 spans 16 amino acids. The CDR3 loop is CASFAEGRAPNYGYTF. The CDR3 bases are TGTGCCAGCTTCGCGGAGGGGAGGGCGCCGAACTATGGCTACACCTTC.

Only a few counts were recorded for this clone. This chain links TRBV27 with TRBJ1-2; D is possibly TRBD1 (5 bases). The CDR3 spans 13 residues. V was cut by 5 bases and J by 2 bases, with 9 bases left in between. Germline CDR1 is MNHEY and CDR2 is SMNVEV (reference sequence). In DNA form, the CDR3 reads TGTGCCAGCAGTAAGACAGAAAACTATGGCTACACCTTC. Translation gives CASSKTENYGYTF.

The CDR3 here is CASSLTGVRNTEAFF. For the CDR3, the DNA is TGTGCCAGTAGTTTAACAGGGGTTCGGAACACTGAAGCTTTCTTT. The rearrangement uses TRBV19 and TRBJ1-1, with TRBD1 identical over 7 bases. This CDR3 spans 15 amino acids. Per the germline V gene, CDR1 is LNHDA and CDR2 is SQIVND (reference sequence). J gave up 1 base and V 5 bases, and 7 bases lay outside the gene matches.

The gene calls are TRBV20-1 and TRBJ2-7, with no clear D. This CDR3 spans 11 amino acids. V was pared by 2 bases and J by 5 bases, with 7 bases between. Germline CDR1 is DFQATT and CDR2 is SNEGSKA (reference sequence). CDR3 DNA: TGCAGTGCTAGAAACAACAACGAGCAGTACTTC. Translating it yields CSARNNNEQYF.

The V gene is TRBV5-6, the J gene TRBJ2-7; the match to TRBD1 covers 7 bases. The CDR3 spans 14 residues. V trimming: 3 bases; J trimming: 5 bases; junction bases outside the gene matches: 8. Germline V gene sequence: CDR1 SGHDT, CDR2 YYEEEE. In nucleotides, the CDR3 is TGTGCCAGCAGCTCGACAGGGATAGGGGACGAGCAGTACTTC. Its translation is CASSSTGIGDEQYF. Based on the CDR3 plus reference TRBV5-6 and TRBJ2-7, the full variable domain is DAGVTQSPTHLIKTRGQQVTLRCSPKSGHDTVSWYQQALGQGPQFIFQYYEEEERQRGNFPDRFSGHQFPNYSSELNVNALLLGDSALYLCASSSTGIGDEQYFGPGTRLTVT.

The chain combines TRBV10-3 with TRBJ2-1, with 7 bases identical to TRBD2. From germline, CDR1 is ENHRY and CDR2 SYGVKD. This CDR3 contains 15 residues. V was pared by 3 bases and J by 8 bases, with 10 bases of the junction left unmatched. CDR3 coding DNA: TGTGCCATCAGTGAAAGGGACTCTGCGGGGGATGAGCAGTTCTTC. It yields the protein CAISERDSAGDEQFF.

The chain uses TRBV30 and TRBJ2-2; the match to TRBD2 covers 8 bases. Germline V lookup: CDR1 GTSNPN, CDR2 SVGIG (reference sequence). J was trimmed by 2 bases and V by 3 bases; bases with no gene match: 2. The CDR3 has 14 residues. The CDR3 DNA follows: TGTGCCTGGAGGCGGGGGGTTAACACCGGGGAGCTGTTTTTT. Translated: CAWRRGVNTGELFF.

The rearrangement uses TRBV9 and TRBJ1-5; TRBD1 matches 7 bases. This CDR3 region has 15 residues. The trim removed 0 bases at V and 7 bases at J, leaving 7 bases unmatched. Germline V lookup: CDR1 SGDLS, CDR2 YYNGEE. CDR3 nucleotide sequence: TGTGCCAGCAGCGTAGGCCCGACAGGGATCCAGCCCCAGCATTTT. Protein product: CASSVGPTGIQPQHF.

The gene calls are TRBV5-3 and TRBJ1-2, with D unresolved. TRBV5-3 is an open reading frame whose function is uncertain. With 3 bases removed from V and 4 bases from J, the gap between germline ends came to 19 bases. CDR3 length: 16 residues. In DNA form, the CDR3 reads TGTGCCAGAAGCTGCGAGGTGAAGGTAAAAGGCTATGGCTACACCTTC. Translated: CARSCEVKVKGYGYTF.

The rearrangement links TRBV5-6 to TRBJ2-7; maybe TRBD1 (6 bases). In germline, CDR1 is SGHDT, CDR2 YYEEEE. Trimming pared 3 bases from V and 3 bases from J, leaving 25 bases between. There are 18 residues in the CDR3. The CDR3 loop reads CASSSSRLRWDKDYEQYF. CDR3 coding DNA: TGTGCCAGCAGCTCTAGCCGACTCCGCTGGGACAAAGACTACGAGCAGTACTTC.

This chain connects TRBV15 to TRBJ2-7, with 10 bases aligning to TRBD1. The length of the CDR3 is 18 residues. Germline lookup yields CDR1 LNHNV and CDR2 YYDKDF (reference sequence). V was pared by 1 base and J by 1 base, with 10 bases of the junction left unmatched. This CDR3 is CATSRALLGDRGSYEQYF. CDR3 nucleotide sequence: TGTGCCACCAGCAGAGCCCTCCTAGGGGACAGGGGTTCCTACGAGCAGTACTTC. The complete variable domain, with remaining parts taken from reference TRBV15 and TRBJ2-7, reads DAMVIQNPRYQVTQFGKPVTLSCSQTLNHNVMYWYQQKSSQAPKLLFHYYDKDFNNEADTPDNFQSRRPNTSFCFLDIRSPGLGDTAMYLCATSRALLGDRGSYEQYFGPGTRLTVT.

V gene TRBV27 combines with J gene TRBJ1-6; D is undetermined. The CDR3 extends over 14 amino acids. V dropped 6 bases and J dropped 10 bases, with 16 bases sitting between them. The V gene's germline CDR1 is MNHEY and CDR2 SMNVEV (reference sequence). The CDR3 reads CASSMAGYGSPLHF. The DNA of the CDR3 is TGTGCCAGCAGCATGGCCGGGTACGGGTCACCCCTCCACTTT.